The present TCR beta chain was sequenced within a study of blood T cell repertoires in COVID-19. This CDR3 has 14 amino acids. Trimming pared 2 bases from V and 3 bases from J, leaving 14 bases between. Germline loops: CDR1 GTSNPN, CDR2 SVGIG (reference sequence). Only in-frame clones appear in the TCRdb table, and some are missing; sequencing was by immunoSEQ multiplex PCR. The table lists some 66,000 clones, roughly 82% of them singletons. By sample fraction, this clone is medium-sized. The specimen was peripheral blood. The V gene is TRBV30, the J gene TRBJ2-7; tentative D call: TRBD2 (5 bases). The sequence came from a man between 60 and 75 years old with acute or convalescent COVID-19. The CDR3 region is CAWSRGGFDYEQYF. In DNA, the CDR3 is TGTGCCTGGAGTAGAGGCGGGTTCGACTACGAGCAGTACTTC.